This T cell receptor beta chain was sequenced during a study of blood T cell repertoires in COVID-19 (TCRdb year 2020). Turning to the overall study: The collaborator samples originated in the United States, Italy and Spain and spanned the acute and convalescent phases of COVID-19. The prospective study material was composed of cDNA or gDNA derived from T cells, B-cell-depleted T cells, or PBMCs. Subjects who had been exposed to COVID-19, were actively infected with it, or had recovered from it provided the deeply sampled blood TCRbeta repertoires that made up the dataset. The repertoires were made available in a free public database intended to serve as a resource for research on the immune response to SARS-CoV-2. Sample metadata almost always included a de-identified subject ID, COVID-19 status, age in years and sex. HLA class I and class II types, where available, came from metadata supplied by the sample provider rather than from assay-based typing. The samples were drawn from two sources: the first 160 participants of the ongoing ImmuneRACE study, and fewer than 1,500 subjects contributed by 6 global collaborators.

Collaborating institutions collected whole blood in K2EDTA tubes following their own protocols. For TCRbeta analysis, collaborators shipped samples in one of three forms: frozen whole blood, isolated PBMCs, or DNA extracted from either of those sample types. A word on this clone: No antigen is known for it. The sample holds no much larger clone one base away, and base qualities are not on file.

In the germline V gene (reference sequence), CDR1 corresponds to SEHNR and CDR2 to FQNEAQ. The CDR3 runs 14 residues from the cysteine to the phenylalanine. Of the read, only the CDR3 DNA is kept; its 42 bases are in frame from base 1. V and J are truncated by 1 base and 5 bases respectively, leaving an intervening sequence of 11 bases. Results the study describes overall, beyond this receptor: The amount of clinical and demographic metadata varied by source and participant and was provided uncurated.

TCRbeta CDR3 regions were amplified from genomic DNA by means of the immunoSEQ Assay, a bias-controlled multiplex PCR. From the authors' description of their analysis: The number of nucleated cells in each sample was estimated by amplification of reference gene primers within the assay. To quantify the absolute abundance of each unique TCRbeta CDR3 rearrangement, sequence reads were collapsed and filtered. For each sample, productive Simpson clonality was calculated as the square root of Simpson's diversity index over productive rearrangements. TCRdb obtained this table from immuneACCESS and retained in-frame rearrangements with V and J assigned. These tables miss some clones; where compared with another copy, unresolved V genes account for less than half of the shortfall, and the remainder is unexplained. V and J calls and clone size come straight from that table; D and trimming were deduced from the DNA. The sample table shows over 250,000 clones, and over 65% are seen once. Together, the top ten hold more than 2.5% of the sample.

Sequencing used peripheral blood. The chain employs TRBV7-9 and TRBJ2-5; matching of 5 bases hints at TRBD1 as the D gene. This receptor was identified in a woman over 75 with acute or convalescent COVID-19. The CDR3 protein sequence reads: CASSLVRGRETQYF. In nucleotides, the sequence is TGTGCCAGCAGCTTAGTAAGGGGTCGGGAGACCCAGTACTTC. Reference TRBV7-9 and TRBJ2-5 proteins supply the regions before and after the CDR3; the full variable domain is: DTGVSQNPRHKITKRGQNVTFRCDPISEHNRLYWYRQTLGQGPEFLTYFQNEAQLEKSRLLSDRFSAERPKGSFSTLEIQRTEQGDSAMYLCASSLVRGRETQYFGPGTRLLVL.